This TCR beta chain derives from a study of post-analysis software for immune sequencing data. The study's findings and limits: With TRBV5-6, TRBV5-1 and TRBV20-1 included, about five TRBV segments were more frequent in patients than in controls. Relative to controls, patients with multiple sclerosis showed significantly lower normalized Chao1 diversity.

The CDR3 contains 15 residues. The ends lost 6 bases at V and 0 bases at J; junction bases unmatched: 5. About this clonotype: Its antigen remains unidentified.

Presence of unique molecular identifiers characterized the TCR beta cDNA libraries. TCRdb reanalysed the PCR reads using MiXCR and keeps one entry per CDR3 protein. Of 750,000 to 950,000 distinct CDR3 sequences in the sample, approximately 53% are singletons; the top ten hold about 4.5%. The sequence was obtained from a girl aged 10 to 17 with multiple sclerosis. This chain uses TRBV12-3 or TRBV12-4 with TRBJ2-5, with 9 bases that match TRBD2. Sequences were obtained from blood. CDR3 in amino acids: CASRSSGTNQETQYF. The CDR3 DNA follows: TGTGCCAGCAGATCTAGCGGGACGAACCAAGAGACCCAGTACTTC.